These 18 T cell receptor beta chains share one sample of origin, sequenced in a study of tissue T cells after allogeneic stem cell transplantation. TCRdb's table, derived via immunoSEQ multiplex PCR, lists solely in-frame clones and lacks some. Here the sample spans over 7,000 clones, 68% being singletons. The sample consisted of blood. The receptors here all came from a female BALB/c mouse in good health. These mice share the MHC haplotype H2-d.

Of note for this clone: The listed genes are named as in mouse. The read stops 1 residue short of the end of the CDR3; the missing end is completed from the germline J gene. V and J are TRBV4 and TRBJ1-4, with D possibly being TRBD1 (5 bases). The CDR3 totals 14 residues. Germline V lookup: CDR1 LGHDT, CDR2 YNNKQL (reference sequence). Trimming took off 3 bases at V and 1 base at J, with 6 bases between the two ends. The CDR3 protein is CASSYGHSNERLFF. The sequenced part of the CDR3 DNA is TGTGCCAGCAGCTATGGACATTCCAACGAAAGATTATTT.

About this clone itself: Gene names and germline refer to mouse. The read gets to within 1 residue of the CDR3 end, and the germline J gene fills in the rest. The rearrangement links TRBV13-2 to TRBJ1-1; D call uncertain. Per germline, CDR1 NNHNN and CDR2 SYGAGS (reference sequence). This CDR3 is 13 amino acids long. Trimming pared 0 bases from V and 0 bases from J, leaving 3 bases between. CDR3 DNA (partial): TGTGCCAGCGGTGATGTAGCAAACACAGAAGTCTTC. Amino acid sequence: CASGDVANTEVF. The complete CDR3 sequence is CASGDVANTEVFF.

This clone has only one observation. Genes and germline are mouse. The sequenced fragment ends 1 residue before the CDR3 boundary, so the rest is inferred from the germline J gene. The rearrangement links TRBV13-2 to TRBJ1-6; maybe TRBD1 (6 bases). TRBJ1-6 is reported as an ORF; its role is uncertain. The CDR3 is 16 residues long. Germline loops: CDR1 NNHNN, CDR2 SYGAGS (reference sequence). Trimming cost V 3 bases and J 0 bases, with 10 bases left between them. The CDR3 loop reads CASGATGTSYNSPLYF. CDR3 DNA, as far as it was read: TGTGCCAGCGGTGCCACAGGGACTTCCTATAATTCGCCCCTCTAC.

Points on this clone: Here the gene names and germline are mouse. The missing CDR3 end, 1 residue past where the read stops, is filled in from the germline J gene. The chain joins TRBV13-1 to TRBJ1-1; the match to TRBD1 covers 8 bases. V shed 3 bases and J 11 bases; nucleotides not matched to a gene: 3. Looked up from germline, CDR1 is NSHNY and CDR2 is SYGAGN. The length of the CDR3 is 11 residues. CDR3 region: CASSGQGLVFF. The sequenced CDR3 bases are TGTGCCAGCAGTGGACAGGGGCTGGTCTTC.

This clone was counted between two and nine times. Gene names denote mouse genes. The CDR3: CASSDRDSYEQYF. CDR3 DNA (partial): TGTGCCAGCAGTGATCGGGACAGCTATGAACAGTAC. The chain is built from TRBV13-1 and TRBJ2-7, with 7 bases fitting TRBD1. Sequencing ends 1 residue short of the CDR3 end; the germline J gene provides the rest. The length of the CDR3 is 13 residues. After removal of 1 base from V and 3 bases from J, the junction contained 1 base not matched to a gene. Germline V CDR1 and CDR2: NSHNY, SYGAGN.

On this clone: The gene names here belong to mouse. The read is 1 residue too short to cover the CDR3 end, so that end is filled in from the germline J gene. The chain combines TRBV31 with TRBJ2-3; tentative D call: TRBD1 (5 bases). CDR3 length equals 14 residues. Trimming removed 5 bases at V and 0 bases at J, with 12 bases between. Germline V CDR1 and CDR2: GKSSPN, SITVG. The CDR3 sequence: CAWGGRGSAETLYF. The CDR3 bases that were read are TGTGCCTGGGGAGGGAGGGGTAGTGCAGAAACGCTGTAT.

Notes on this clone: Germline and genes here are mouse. The sequenced CDR3 bases are TGTGCCTGGAGAGCCGAGGGTAATTCGCCCCTCTAC. Translation gives CAWRAEGNSPLY. The CDR3, in full, reads CAWRAEGNSPLYF. This chain connects TRBV31 to TRBJ1-6, with D unresolved. The read terminates 1 residue ahead of where the CDR3 ends, so the germline J gene completes it. TRBJ1-6 is labeled an ORF, and its function is uncertain. Trimming stripped 3 bases from V and 6 bases from J, with 9 bases between. CDR3 length: 13 residues. Germline V gives CDR1 GKSSPN, CDR2 SITVG.

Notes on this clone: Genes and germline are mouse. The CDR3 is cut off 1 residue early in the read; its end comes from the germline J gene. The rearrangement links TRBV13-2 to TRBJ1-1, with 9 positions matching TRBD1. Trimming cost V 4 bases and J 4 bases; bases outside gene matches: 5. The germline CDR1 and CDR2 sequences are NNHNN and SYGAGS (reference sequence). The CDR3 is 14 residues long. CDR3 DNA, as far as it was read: TGTGCCAGCGGTCCCGGGACAGGGAGCACAGAAGTCTTC. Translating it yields CASGPGTGSTEVF. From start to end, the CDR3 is CASGPGTGSTEVFF.

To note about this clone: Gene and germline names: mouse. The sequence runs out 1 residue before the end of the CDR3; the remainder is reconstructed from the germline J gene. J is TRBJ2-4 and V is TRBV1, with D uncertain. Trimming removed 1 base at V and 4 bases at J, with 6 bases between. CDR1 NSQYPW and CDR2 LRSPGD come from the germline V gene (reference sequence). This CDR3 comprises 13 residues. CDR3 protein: CTCSAVGKNTLYF. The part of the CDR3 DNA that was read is TGCACCTGCAGTGCAGTGGGAAAAAACACCTTGTAC.

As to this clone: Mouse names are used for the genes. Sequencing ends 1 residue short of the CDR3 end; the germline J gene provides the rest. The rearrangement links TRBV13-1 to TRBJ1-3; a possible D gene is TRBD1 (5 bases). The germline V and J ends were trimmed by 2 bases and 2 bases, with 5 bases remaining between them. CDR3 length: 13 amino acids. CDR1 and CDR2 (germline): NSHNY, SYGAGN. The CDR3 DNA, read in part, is TGTGCCAGCAGTGAGGGGGCTGGAAATACGCTCTAT. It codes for CASSEGAGNTLY. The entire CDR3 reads CASSEGAGNTLYF.

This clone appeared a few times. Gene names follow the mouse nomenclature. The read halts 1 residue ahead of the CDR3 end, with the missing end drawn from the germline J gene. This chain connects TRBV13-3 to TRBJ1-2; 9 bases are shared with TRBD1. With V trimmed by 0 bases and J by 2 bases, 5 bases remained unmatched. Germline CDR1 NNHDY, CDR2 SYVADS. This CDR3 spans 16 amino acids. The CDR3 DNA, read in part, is TGTGCCAGCAGTGATGTACAGGGGGCGCTGAACTCCGACTACACC. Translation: CASSDVQGALNSDYT. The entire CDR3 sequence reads CASSDVQGALNSDYTF.

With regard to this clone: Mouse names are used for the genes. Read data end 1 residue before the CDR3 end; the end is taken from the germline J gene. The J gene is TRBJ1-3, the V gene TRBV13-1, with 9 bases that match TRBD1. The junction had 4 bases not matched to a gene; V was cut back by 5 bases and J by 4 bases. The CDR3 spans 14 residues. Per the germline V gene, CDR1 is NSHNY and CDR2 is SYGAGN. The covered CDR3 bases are TGTGCCAGCAGGTACAGGGGGCAGGGAAATACGCTCTAT. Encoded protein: CASRYRGQGNTLY. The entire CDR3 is CASRYRGQGNTLYF.

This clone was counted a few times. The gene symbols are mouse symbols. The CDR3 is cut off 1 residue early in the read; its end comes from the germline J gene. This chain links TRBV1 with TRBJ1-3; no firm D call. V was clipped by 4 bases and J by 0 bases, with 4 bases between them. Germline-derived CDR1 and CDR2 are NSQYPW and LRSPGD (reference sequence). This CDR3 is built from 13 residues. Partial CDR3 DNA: TGCACCTGCAGTGACACTTCTGGAAATACGCTCTAT. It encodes CTCSDTSGNTLY. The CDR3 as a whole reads CTCSDTSGNTLYF.

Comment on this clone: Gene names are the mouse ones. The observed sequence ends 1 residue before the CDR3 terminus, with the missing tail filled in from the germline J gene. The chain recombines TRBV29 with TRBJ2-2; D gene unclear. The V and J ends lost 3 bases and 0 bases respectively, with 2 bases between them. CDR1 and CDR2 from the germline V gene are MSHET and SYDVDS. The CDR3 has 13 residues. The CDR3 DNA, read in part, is TGTGCTAGCAGTTTTTCAAACACCGGGCAGCTCTAC. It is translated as CASSFSNTGQLY. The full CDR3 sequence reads CASSFSNTGQLYF.

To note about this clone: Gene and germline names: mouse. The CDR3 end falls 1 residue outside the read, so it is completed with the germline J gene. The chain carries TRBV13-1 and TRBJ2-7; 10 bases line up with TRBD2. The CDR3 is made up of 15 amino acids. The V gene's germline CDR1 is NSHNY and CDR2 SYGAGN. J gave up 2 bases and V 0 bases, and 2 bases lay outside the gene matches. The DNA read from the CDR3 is TGTGCCAGCAGTGATGCAGACTGGGGGGCCTATGAACAGTAC. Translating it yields CASSDADWGAYEQY. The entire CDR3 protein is CASSDADWGAYEQYF.

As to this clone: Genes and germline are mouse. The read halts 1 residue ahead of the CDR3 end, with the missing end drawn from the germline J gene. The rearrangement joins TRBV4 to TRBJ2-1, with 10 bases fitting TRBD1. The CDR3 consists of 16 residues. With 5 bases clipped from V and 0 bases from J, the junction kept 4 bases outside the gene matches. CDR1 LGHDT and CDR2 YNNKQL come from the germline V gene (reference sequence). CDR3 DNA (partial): TGTGCCAGCAGCCGGGGACAGGGGAATAACTATGCTGAGCAGTTC. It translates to CASSRGQGNNYAEQF. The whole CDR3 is CASSRGQGNNYAEQFF.

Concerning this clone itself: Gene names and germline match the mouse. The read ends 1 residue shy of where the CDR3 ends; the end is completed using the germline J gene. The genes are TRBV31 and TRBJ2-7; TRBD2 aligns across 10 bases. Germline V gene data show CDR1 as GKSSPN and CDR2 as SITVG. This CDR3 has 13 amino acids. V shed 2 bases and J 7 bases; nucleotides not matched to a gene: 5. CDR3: CAWSSLGGREQYF. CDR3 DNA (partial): TGTGCCTGGAGTTCCCTGGGGGGGCGAGAACAGTAC.

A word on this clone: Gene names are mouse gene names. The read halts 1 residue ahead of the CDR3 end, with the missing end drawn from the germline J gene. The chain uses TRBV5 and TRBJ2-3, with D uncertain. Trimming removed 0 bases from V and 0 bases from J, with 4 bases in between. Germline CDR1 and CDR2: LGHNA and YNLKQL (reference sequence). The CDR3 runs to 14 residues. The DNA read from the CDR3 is TGTGCCAGCAGCCAAGATGGGAGTGCAGAAACGCTGTAT. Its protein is CASSQDGSAETLY. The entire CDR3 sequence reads CASSQDGSAETLYF.